This T cell receptor beta chain comes out of a study of beta chain features in type 1 diabetes. The wider study: Patients shared similar age, gender and cell yields with healthy donors.

Germline V gene sequence: CDR1 MDHEN, CDR2 SYDVKM. J gave up 4 bases and V 7 bases, and 5 bases lay outside the gene matches. The CDR3 length is 13 residues. Sequencing targeted expressed TCRB transcripts, as all isolated RNA had been reverse transcribed. Assay: immunoSEQ multiplex PCR; the TCRdb copy retains only in-frame clones and omits some. This table has about 240,000 clones, 25% to 30% appearing once. About this clone itself: Its specificity is not known.

General observations from the study: Compared with healthy donors, patients appeared to share more similar naive, central memory and regulatory TCRB repertoires.

The chain is built from TRBV28 and TRBJ2-3; TRBD2 agrees at 7 bases. Material: central memory CD4+ T cells from blood. The clonotype originates from a man between 25 and 39 years old in good health. Written as DNA, the CDR3 is TGTGCCAGCAAGGAGCGGGGATCAGATACGCAGTATTTT. Residues: CASKERGSDTQYF.